This T cell receptor beta chain is from a study of beta chain features in type 1 diabetes. Background on the study: In age, gender and cell yields, patients were similar to healthy donors. The samples had 90 million to 130 million sorted cells examined in all. Study outcomes and limitations: Junctions at VDJ sites from type 1 diabetes patients had fewer insertions and more deletions. TCRB CDR3s from Type 1 diabetes patients were moderately but significantly shorter in all four CD4+ subsets. In these data, an HLA type influence on TCRB rearrangement remained unresolved.

This clone was seen only a few times. Its antigen remains unknown. Expressed TCRB transcripts were sequenced, since all the RNA that had been isolated was reverse transcribed. Assay: immunoSEQ multiplex PCR; the TCRdb copy retains only in-frame clones and omits some. The data contain some 350,000 clones, over 8.5% of them singletons. The CDR3 sequence is 16 residues long. V dropped 6 bases and J dropped 5 bases, with 19 bases sitting between them. Germline values: CDR1 MDHEN, CDR2 SYDVKM. The receptor was isolated from a young man with type 1 diabetes. The sample was central memory CD4+ T cells from blood. The rearrangement links TRBV28 to TRBJ1-4; the D gene is possibly TRBD1 (5 bases). This CDR3 reads CASSNWGDPENEKLFF. The CDR3 DNA reads as TGTGCCAGCAGCAACTGGGGGGACCCCGAAAATGAAAAACTGTTTTTT.